The T cell receptor (beta chain) described here comes from a study of Ad26.COV2.S vaccination and SARS-CoV-2 variants. Study observations and caveats: Whether participants received vaccine or placebo, their non-spike TCR breadth was similar. Following vaccination, spike-specific CD8+ and CD4+ T cell responses reportedly exhibited substantial breadth.

Generated by immunoSEQ multiplex PCR, the TCRdb table keeps only in-frame clones and is missing some. The profile covers roughly 300,000 clones, with 88% appearing a single time and 6.4% taken by the ten largest. This sample's treatment: around 19 received Ad26.COV2.S at low or high dose, single or two shots; about five received placebo; per-sample allocation not given. Day 63 after the first vaccine or placebo injection was the time point for sampling. Ad26 vector vaccine expressed Wuhan-strain SARS-CoV-2 spike. Remarks on this clone: Antigen specificity is unknown.

This clonotype was obtained from a person aged 18-65 years who received the Ad26.COV2.S COVID-19 vaccine or a placebo. This specimen consisted of peripheral blood, obtained in a trial of Ad26.COV2.S vaccine versus placebo.

CDR3 nucleotides: TGTGCCAGCAGGCTGGGGGGGCGGAACACCGGGGAGCTGTTTTTT. Translating it yields CASRLGGRNTGELFF. V and J are TRBV2 and TRBJ2-2; TRBD2 might be the D (7 bases). The germline V and J ends were trimmed by 6 bases and 1 base, with 12 bases remaining between them. Per germline, CDR1 SNHLY and CDR2 FYNNEI. This CDR3 spans 15 amino acids.